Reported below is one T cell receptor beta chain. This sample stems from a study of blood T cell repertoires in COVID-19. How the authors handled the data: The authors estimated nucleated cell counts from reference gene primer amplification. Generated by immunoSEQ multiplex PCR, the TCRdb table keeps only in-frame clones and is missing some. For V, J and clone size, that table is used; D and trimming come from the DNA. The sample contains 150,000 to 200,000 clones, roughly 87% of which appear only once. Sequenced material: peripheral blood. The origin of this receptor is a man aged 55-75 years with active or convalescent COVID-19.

The CDR3, as DNA: TGTGCCAGCACCCCTCTATGGGGGGAAGAGACCCAGTACTTC. It codes for CASTPLWGEETQYF. V is TRBV2 and J is TRBJ2-5, with D tentatively TRBD2 (6 bases). CDR3 length: 14 residues. With 7 bases removed from V and 3 bases from J, the gap between germline ends came to 15 bases. Germline CDR1 reads SNHLY; CDR2 reads FYNNEI.